This TCR beta chain was obtained from a study of T-cell reconstitution after alpha-beta-depleted transplantation in children. Study-level findings and limits: The main origin of T-cell counts and diversity one year after transplant was newly produced T cells.

To note about this clonotype: The target antigen is unknown.

With 1 base removed from V and 5 bases from J, the gap between germline ends came to 11 bases. There are 14 residues in the CDR3. The germline gives CDR1 SGHTA, CDR2 FQGNSA. As it was prepared, the TCRbeta library received unique molecular identifiers. One entry per CDR3 protein results from TCRdb running MiXCR on the PCR reads. Of approximately 520,000 distinct CDR3 sequences listed, about an eighth are singletons. The input for sequencing was PBMCs, mostly from graft donor cells, taken 180 days after TCRalphabeta/CD19-depleted stem cell transplant. This chain links TRBV7-2 with TRBJ2-5; D gene unclear. This clonotype originated in a female patient aged 2 to 10 who had a stem cell transplant for aplastic anemia, so the T cells may come from the graft donor. The CDR3, as DNA: TGTGCCAGCAGCTTAGGGGTGGGTACGGAGACCCAGTACTTC. Protein sequence: CASSLGVGTETQYF.